Below, 20 T cell receptor beta chains from the same sample are listed, as sequenced in a study of PD-1 blockade in classical Hodgkin lymphoma. TCRdb's table, derived via immunoSEQ multiplex PCR, lists solely in-frame clones and lacks some. The sample has roughly 50,000 clones, around 90% seen once. The time point here: cycle 4 day 1 (C4D1), after less than 7 weeks of nivolumab. Relapse was seen in all patients after autologous stem cell transplantation, and brentuximab vedotin exposure was variable. The sequencing here drew on peripheral blood mononuclear cells (PBMCs), taken before the fourth cycle of nivolumab. The receptors come from a human donor with classical Hodgkin lymphoma.

The chain recombines TRBV10-3 with TRBJ1-2, with TRBD1 identical over 8 bases. The CDR3 has 14 residues. CDR1 and CDR2 (germline): ENHRY, SYGVKD. V lost 6 bases to trimming and J lost 6 bases; unmatched junction nucleotides: 9. CDR3 coding DNA: TGTGCCATCAGCATCCCGACAGGGGTCAATGGCTACACCTTC. Residues: CAISIPTGVNGYTF.

The V call is TRBV30, the J call TRBJ2-7; D gene unclear. The germline V gene encodes CDR1 GTSNPN and CDR2 SVGIG (reference sequence). This CDR3 comprises 13 residues. Trimming stripped 4 bases from V and 2 bases from J, with 12 bases between. The CDR3 loop is CAWIGSPTYEQYF. The DNA of the CDR3 is TGTGCCTGGATCGGGTCCCCCACCTACGAGCAGTACTTC.

The chain employs TRBV5-6 and TRBJ2-2; D is undetermined. Germline V gene sequence: CDR1 SGHDT, CDR2 YYEEEE. The V gene lost 0 bases and the J gene lost 7 bases, with 10 bases spanning the gap. This CDR3 is built from 14 residues. As DNA, the CDR3 is TGTGCCAGCAGCTTGGGTCGCGTGGACGGGGAGCTGTTTTTT. Protein product: CASSLGRVDGELFF.

The chain links TRBV5-8 to TRBJ2-7; weak D call: TRBD1 (7 bases). The germline V gene encodes CDR1 SGHTS and CDR2 YDEGEE. The CDR3 spans 14 residues. V lost 4 bases, J lost 5 bases, and 16 bases lay in between. The CDR3 DNA sequence: TGTGCCAGCAGCCGCGACAGGGAGGTCGACGAGCAGTACTTC. This sequence encodes CASSRDREVDEQYF.

The chain has TRBV11-1 and TRBJ2-7; 8 bases align to TRBD2. CDR3 length equals 16 residues. The V and J ends lost 1 base and 4 bases, in that order; junction bases with no gene match: 9. Germline V gene sequence: CDR1 SGHAT, CDR2 FQDESV (reference sequence). The CDR3 reads CASSLGTSQKDYEQYF. CDR3 nucleotides: TGTGCCAGCAGCTTAGGGACTAGCCAGAAAGATTACGAGCAGTACTTC.

This sequence joins TRBV7-2 and TRBJ2-7; TRBD1 might be the D (5 bases). Germline V gene sequence: CDR1 SGHTA, CDR2 FQGNSA. Between the trimmed V and J ends, which lost 2 bases and 4 bases, there was a span of 6 bases. The CDR3 length is 12 residues. The CDR3 here is CASSLTGYEQYF. CDR3 DNA: TGTGCCAGCAGCTTAACAGGTTACGAGCAGTACTTC.

This chain uses TRBV5-1 with TRBJ1-3, with D possibly matching TRBD1 (5 bases). Germline V gene sequence: CDR1 SGHRS, CDR2 YFSETQ. This CDR3 comprises 15 residues. V shed 0 bases and J shed 2 bases, with 9 bases lying between them. As DNA, the CDR3 is TGCGCCAGCAGCTTGGCGCCGACAGCTGGAAACACCATATATTTT. Translated: CASSLAPTAGNTIYF.

The V gene is TRBV5-1, the J gene TRBJ2-1; the match to TRBD2 covers 11 bases. Germline V CDR1 and CDR2: SGHRS, YFSETQ. V trimming: 2 bases; J trimming: 9 bases; junction bases outside the gene matches: 7. The CDR3 extends over 15 amino acids. The CDR3 is CASSFPLAGGVEQFF. CDR3 nucleotides: TGCGCCAGCAGCTTTCCTCTAGCGGGAGGTGTTGAGCAGTTCTTC.

The chain carries TRBV7-2 and TRBJ2-7; the D gene is possibly TRBD2 (5 bases). The CDR3 spans 14 residues. Trimming stripped 7 bases from V and 0 bases from J, with 13 bases between. The V gene's germline CDR1 is SGHTA and CDR2 FQGNSA. The CDR3 DNA reads TGTGCCAGCACCCTAGGCGGGTCCTCCTACGAGCAGTACTTC. Residues: CASTLGGSSYEQYF.

The rearrangement links TRBV19 to TRBJ2-3, with D possibly being TRBD2 (6 bases). Trimming shortened V by 3 bases and J by 6 bases, and 19 bases separated the two germline ends. CDR3 size: 16 residues. CDR1 and CDR2 from the germline V gene are LNHDA and SQIVND (reference sequence). For the CDR3, the DNA is TGTGCCAGTAGTATGCGGGCTAGCGAGTTACCCGATACGCAGTATTTT. This codes for CASSMRASELPDTQYF. Based on the CDR3 plus reference TRBV19 and TRBJ2-3, the full variable domain is DGGITQSPKYLFRKEGQNVTLSCEQNLNHDAMYWYRQDPGQGLRLIYYSQIVNDFQKGDIAEGYSVSREKKESFPLTVTSAQKNPTAFYLCASSMRASELPDTQYFGPGTRLTVL.

The chain recombines TRBV9 with TRBJ2-5; 7 positions match TRBD2. V shed 0 bases, J shed 2 bases, and the junction held 4 bases outside the gene matches. The CDR3 is made up of 15 amino acids. Per the germline V gene, CDR1 is SGDLS and CDR2 is YYNGEE. The CDR3 is CASSVAPSGQETQYF. Written as DNA, the CDR3 is TGTGCCAGCAGCGTAGCCCCTAGCGGACAAGAGACCCAGTACTTC. Using reference TRBV9 and TRBJ2-5 for the parts outside the CDR3, the full variable domain is DSGVTQTPKHLITATGQRVTLRCSPRSGDLSVYWYQQSLDQGLQFLIQYYNGEERAKGNILERFSAQQFPDLHSELNLSSLELGDSALYFCASSVAPSGQETQYFGPGTRLLVL.

The chain joins TRBV4-1 to TRBJ2-7, with a possible D match to TRBD2 (6 bases). The CDR3 length is 17 residues. Germline V CDR1 and CDR2: MGHRA, YSYEKL. V dropped 4 bases and J dropped 2 bases, with 21 bases sitting between them. The CDR3 coding sequence is TGCGCCAGCAGCCGCCGATCGGGGGACGCATCTGCCTACGAGCAGTACTTC. Amino acid sequence: CASSRRSGDASAYEQYF.

The V and J genes are TRBV15 and TRBJ2-7; maybe TRBD2 (6 bases). Trimming stripped 1 base from V and 1 base from J, with 8 bases between. CDR3 size: 14 residues. The germline gives CDR1 LNHNV, CDR2 YYDKDF (reference sequence). CDR3 sequence reads: CATSRGGLSYEQYF. The CDR3, as DNA: TGTGCCACCAGCAGAGGGGGACTTTCCTACGAGCAGTACTTC.

The CDR3 nucleotides read TGTGCCAGCCAACAATTAGGGAGTGACGAGCAGTACTTC. Translation: CASQQLGSDEQYF. The chain is built from TRBV27 and TRBJ2-7; tentatively, D is TRBD2 (5 bases). Trimming shortened V by 8 bases and J by 5 bases, and 16 bases separated the two germline ends. Germline CDR1 is MNHEY and CDR2 is SMNVEV (reference sequence). The CDR3 sequence is 13 residues long.

The V gene is TRBV18, the J gene TRBJ2-5; D is unresolved. Germline CDR1 and CDR2: KGHSH and LQKENI. This CDR3 comprises 14 residues. Between the trimmed V and J ends, which lost 3 bases and 2 bases, there was a span of 10 bases. Here the CDR3 DNA reads TGTGCCAGCTCACCGGCATCCAGGCAAGAGACCCAGTACTTC. Translated: CASSPASRQETQYF.

J is TRBJ1-2 and V is TRBV29-1; possible D gene TRBD1, 6 bases. V was trimmed by 6 bases and J by 2 bases, leaving 13 bases between them. The CDR3 spans 13 residues. CDR1 SQVTM and CDR2 ANQGSEA come from the germline V gene. The CDR3 loop is CSVVRTDNYGYTF. The CDR3 DNA sequence: TGCAGCGTGGTCAGGACAGACAACTATGGCTACACCTTC.

The chain uses TRBV11-3 and TRBJ1-5; 7 positions match TRBD1. There are 14 residues in the CDR3. V lost 5 bases, J lost 7 bases, and 8 bases stayed unmatched. Per germline, CDR1 SGHNT and CDR2 YENEEA. CDR3 protein: CASSATGESQPQHF. CDR3 nucleotides: TGTGCCAGCAGCGCAACAGGGGAGAGCCAGCCCCAGCATTTT. The full variable domain, its missing parts supplied by reference TRBV11-3 and TRBJ1-5, is EAGVVQSPRYKIIEKKQPVAFWCNPISGHNTLYWYLQNLGQGPELLIRYENEEAVDDSQLPKDRFSAERLKGVDSTLKIQPAELGDSAVYLCASSATGESQPQHFGDGTRLSIL.

The chain carries TRBV6-4 and TRBJ1-2; 7 bases map to TRBD1. The CDR3 contains 15 residues. Germline V lookup: CDR1 MRHNA, CDR2 SNTAGT. J lost 0 bases, V lost 6 bases, and 7 bases had no gene match. CDR3: CASRRGTDANYGYTF. The CDR3 bases are TGTGCCAGCAGGAGGGGGACAGATGCTAACTATGGCTACACCTTC.

Only a few counts were recorded for this clone. The chain has TRBV30 and TRBJ1-1; D ambiguous. CDR3 length: 11 amino acids. Germline V CDR1 and CDR2: GTSNPN, SVGIG (reference sequence). Trimming removed 3 bases from V and 5 bases from J, with 7 bases in between. The CDR3: CAWRIGTEAFF. DNA for the CDR3: TGTGCCTGGAGGATAGGGACTGAAGCTTTCTTT.

This clone was counted once. V is TRBV5-1 and J is TRBJ2-1; 7 nucleotides align to TRBD2. The CDR3 contains 20 residues. Trimming took 5 bases from V and 0 from J; bases not matched to a gene: 20. CDR1 is SGHRS and CDR2 is YFSETQ in the germline V gene. The CDR3 is CASRPIIRLAETSSYNEQFF. As DNA, the CDR3 is TGCGCCAGCAGACCAATCATCCGTCTAGCGGAGACGAGCTCCTACAATGAGCAGTTCTTC.